Here is one T cell receptor beta chain with its context. Its antigen is unidentified. The source of the sample is a study of T cell responses to AZD1222 COVID-19 vaccine. Trimming cost V 5 bases and J 5 bases; bases outside gene matches: 5. This CDR3 has 13 residues. From germline, CDR1 is SGHTA and CDR2 FQGTGA. General study findings and limits: Two AZD1222 administrations were followed by greater Spike-specific TCR breadth and depth. Dominant at 160-218 and 743-854, vaccine-associated CD4 TCRs also spanned spike. Reportedly, close to half of spike-specific TCRs are directed against unmutated variant regions. Most donors were white British and more were female, and clonal diversity was possibly underestimated.

Method: immunoSEQ multiplex PCR; TCRdb's copy keeps in-frame clones and lacks some. This table has 120,000 or so clones, around 89% appearing once. The TCR originated in an adult in good health. The sample was peripheral blood, taken on day 0 of MenACWY control vaccination. The V gene is TRBV7-3, the J gene TRBJ1-1, with 7 nucleotides matching TRBD1. The CDR3 DNA sequence: TGTGCCAGCAGCAGACAGGGTTCGACTGAAGCTTTCTTT. Its translation: CASSRQGSTEAFF.